Sequencing of this TCR beta chain was carried out in a study of cytomegalovirus exposure and HLA in healthy donors. Across the study: The study's early data release held 75 million to 95 million unique TCRs from HLA-typed donors. Findings and caveats of the study: According to a later analysis, most TCR beta chains associated with CMV appeared HLA-restricted.

Both 60 Vbeta primers and 13 Jbeta primers went into the PCR. Only in-frame clones appear in the TCRdb table, and some are missing; sequencing was by immunoSEQ multiplex PCR. The data contain about 120,000 clones, 60% to 80% of them seen just once; the ten biggest clones take up about 16%. In this sample, this clone turned up a few times. Its target is unknown. Donors were ostensibly healthy at sampling, although undocumented immune exposures were probable. The CDR3 runs 15 residues. Germline loops: CDR1 SGHRS, CDR2 YFSETQ. V was clipped by 4 bases and J by 4 bases; unmatched bases: 4. The sequence was collected from a middle-aged man in good health and CMV-seropositive. Sequencing used PBMCs. The chain links TRBV5-1 to TRBJ1-4; TRBD1 matches at 10 bases. The CDR3 region has the DNA TGCGCCAGCAGCGGACAGGGGGGCCTTAATGAAAAACTGTTTTTT. Protein sequence: CASSGQGGLNEKLFF.